One sample yielded the 26 T cell receptor beta chains listed below, sequenced in a study of T-cell reconstitution after alpha-beta-depleted transplantation in children. Unique molecular identifiers featured in how the TCRbeta library was prepared. TCRdb re-analysed the PCR reads in MiXCR, keeping a single row per CDR3 protein. The sample holds about 410,000 distinct CDR3 sequences; 20% are singletons and the top ten take 3% to 4%. The sequences come from PBMCs from the stem cell graft donor, collected from the stem cell graft. These receptors all stem from a human donor who donated a stem cell graft to a child with acute myeloid leukemia.

This clonotype was recorded a few times. The chain has TRBV10-3 and TRBJ2-3; no clear D. The germline CDR1 and CDR2 sequences are ENHRY and SYGVKD. The CDR3 consists of 14 residues. Trimming removed 1 base at V and 1 base at J, with 6 bases between. In DNA form, the CDR3 reads TGTGCCATCAGTGAGTTGGACCGCACAGATACGCAGTATTTT. Its translation: CAISELDRTDTQYF.

The chain combines TRBV28 with TRBJ1-2, with a possible D match to TRBD1 (5 bases). The CDR3 has 13 amino acids. Deletions cut 3 bases from V and 5 bases from J, with 10 bases between. The germline gives CDR1 MDHEN, CDR2 SYDVKM. The CDR3 DNA reads TGTGCCAGCAGTTTCAGGGCGGGGTATGGCTACACCTTC. The encoded protein is CASSFRAGYGYTF.

There are a few counts of this clonotype. The chain employs TRBV29-1 and TRBJ2-7; 10 bases align to TRBD2. From germline, CDR1 is SQVTM and CDR2 ANQGSEA. The CDR3 totals 13 residues. J lost 7 bases, V lost 6 bases, and 9 bases had no gene match. CDR3 sequence: CSVGASGSQEQYF. CDR3 nucleotide sequence: TGCAGCGTGGGCGCTAGCGGGAGTCAGGAGCAGTACTTC.

V and J are TRBV7-6 and TRBJ2-7, with 8 positions matching TRBD2. Unmatched junction bases numbered 6, after V lost 3 bases and J lost 5 bases. The CDR3 is made up of 14 amino acids. Germline CDR1 and CDR2: SGHVS and FNYEAQ. DNA of the CDR3: TGTGCCAGCAGCTTCGGGAGGGCCCCCCACGAGCAGTACTTC. Translation: CASSFGRAPHEQYF.

This clonotype was observed many times. The chain is built from TRBV20-1 and TRBJ2-1; 8 positions match TRBD2. The V segment lost 7 bases and the J segment 3 bases; nucleotides outside the gene matches: 5. CDR1 DFQATT and CDR2 SNEGSKA come from the germline V gene (reference sequence). The length of the CDR3 is 13 residues. The DNA for the CDR3 is TGCAGTGTTTTGACTAGCGACTACAATGAGCAGTTCTTC. It encodes CSVLTSDYNEQFF.

The V and J genes are TRBV7-3 and TRBJ2-1, with 10 bases lining up with TRBD2. This CDR3 has 16 amino acids. The germline V gene has CDR1 SGHTA and CDR2 FQGTGA. Trimming took 2 bases from V and 3 from J; bases not matched to a gene: 4. CDR3 sequence reads: CASSLLAGASYNEQFF. CDR3 DNA: TGTGCCAGCAGCTTACTAGCGGGAGCGAGCTACAATGAGCAGTTCTTC. The full variable domain, its missing parts supplied by reference TRBV7-3 and TRBJ2-1, is GAGVSQTPSNKVTEKGKYVELRCDPISGHTALYWYRQSLGQGPEFLIYFQGTGAADDSGLPNDRFFAVRPEGSVSTLKIQRTERGDSAVYLCASSLLAGASYNEQFFGPGTRLTVL.

This clonotype occurred a few times. CDR3 coding DNA: TGCAGTGCTCCTTCTAGCGCTAACACCGGGGAGCTGTTTTTT. Amino acid sequence: CSAPSSANTGELFF. This chain uses TRBV20-1 with TRBJ2-2; D is perhaps TRBD2 (6 bases). This CDR3 is 14 amino acids long. V lost 5 bases and J 2 bases, leaving 12 bases between the germline ends. Germline values: CDR1 DFQATT, CDR2 SNEGSKA (reference sequence).

This clonotype was picked up many times. The V call is TRBV29-1, the J call TRBJ2-7; no clear D. V was cut by 0 bases and J by 3 bases, with 6 bases left in between. The CDR3 is made up of 12 amino acids. CDR1 is SQVTM and CDR2 is ANQGSEA in the germline V gene. CDR3 protein: CSVEDQSYEQYF. CDR3 DNA sequence: TGCAGCGTTGAAGATCAGAGCTACGAGCAGTACTTC.

The rearrangement uses TRBV28 and TRBJ2-7, with 8 bases fitting TRBD2. CDR3 size: 17 residues. Per germline, CDR1 MDHEN and CDR2 SYDVKM. V was pared by 5 bases and J by 5 bases, with 17 bases of the junction left unmatched. The CDR3 spells CASSPVGFGGRSNEQYF. In DNA, the CDR3 is TGTGCCAGCAGTCCAGTCGGGTTTGGCGGGAGGTCGAACGAGCAGTACTTC.

This clonotype occurred many times. The chain recombines TRBV7-9 with TRBJ2-5; TRBD1 matches at 9 bases. The CDR3 covers 15 residues. CDR1 and CDR2 (germline): SEHNR, FQNEAQ (reference sequence). J gave up 2 bases and V 0 bases, and 1 base lay outside the gene matches. CDR3 bases: TGTGCCAGCAGCTTAGCTGGGACAGGGCAAGAGACCCAGTACTTC. Amino acid sequence: CASSLAGTGQETQYF.

This chain uses TRBV20-1 with TRBJ2-7; D may be TRBD2 (5 bases). Deletions cut 1 base from V and 1 base from J, with 8 bases between. This CDR3 spans 13 amino acids. The germline gives CDR1 DFQATT, CDR2 SNEGSKA (reference sequence). The CDR3 bases are TGCAGTGCTAGAGGGACGGGGTCCTACGAGCAGTACTTC. This sequence encodes CSARGTGSYEQYF.

The V call is TRBV20-1, the J call TRBJ2-3; D tentatively reads TRBD1 or TRBD2 (5 bases each). In germline, CDR1 is DFQATT, CDR2 SNEGSKA (reference sequence). The CDR3 loop spans 14 amino acids. V was shortened by 3 bases and J by 5 bases, with 15 bases between the two germline ends. The CDR3 here is CSASPGTEEDTQYF. The CDR3 bases are TGCAGTGCTAGCCCCGGGACCGAGGAAGATACGCAGTATTTT.

The genes are TRBV11-2 and TRBJ2-3, with TRBD2 identical over 13 bases. The length of the CDR3 is 16 residues. Germline V gene lookup returns CDR1 SGHAT and CDR2 FQNNGV. J lost 0 bases, V lost 4 bases, and 1 base had no gene match. The chain's CDR3 is CASSSTSGRSTDTQYF. DNA for the CDR3: TGTGCCAGCAGCTCGACTAGCGGGAGGAGCACAGATACGCAGTATTTT. Supplemented by reference TRBV11-2 and TRBJ2-3, the full variable domain reads EAGVAQSPRYKIIEKRQSVAFWCNPISGHATLYWYQQILGQGPKLLIQFQNNGVVDDSQLPKDRFSAERLKGVDSTLKIQPAKLEDSAVYLCASSSTSGRSTDTQYFGPGTRLTVL.

The chain has TRBV4-1 and TRBJ2-7; D is unclear. The V and J ends lost 4 bases and 9 bases respectively, with 16 bases between them. From germline, CDR1 is MGHRA and CDR2 YSYEKL. CDR3 length: 13 residues. CDR3 residues: CASSPYGRSGQYF. The CDR3 nucleotides read TGCGCCAGCAGCCCATATGGACGGAGTGGGCAGTACTTC.

The gene calls are TRBV5-6 and TRBJ2-7; TRBD2 matches at 9 bases. V gave up 4 bases and J gave up 2 bases; unmatched junction bases: 13. This CDR3 contains 17 residues. Germline V gene lookup returns CDR1 SGHDT and CDR2 YYEEEE. This chain's CDR3 is CASSPGMGLAFAYEQYF. The DNA of the CDR3 is TGTGCCAGCAGCCCCGGGATGGGACTAGCCTTTGCCTACGAGCAGTACTTC. Combining the CDR3 with reference TRBV5-6 and TRBJ2-7 gives the whole variable domain DAGVTQSPTHLIKTRGQQVTLRCSPKSGHDTVSWYQQALGQGPQFIFQYYEEEERQRGNFPDRFSGHQFPNYSSELNVNALLLGDSALYLCASSPGMGLAFAYEQYFGPGTRLTVT.

The chain carries TRBV6-6 and TRBJ1-2; perhaps TRBD1 as D (6 bases). The germline gives CDR1 MNHNY, CDR2 SVGAGI (reference sequence). The CDR3 has 13 amino acids. Trimming removed 9 bases at V and 4 bases at J, with 15 bases between. The CDR3 loop reads CARRPQGTYGYTF. CDR3 DNA: TGTGCCAGAAGACCACAGGGAACCTATGGCTACACCTTC.

This clonotype showed up just a few times. The rearrangement links TRBV5-1 to TRBJ1-1; 9 nucleotides agree with TRBD1. The V and J ends lost 4 bases and 4 bases, in that order; junction bases with no gene match: 5. Germline lookup yields CDR1 SGHRS and CDR2 YFSETQ. The CDR3 has 14 amino acids. Here the CDR3 reads CASSETGGGTEAFF. For the CDR3, the DNA is TGCGCCAGCAGCGAAACAGGGGGCGGCACTGAAGCTTTCTTT.

This clonotype showed up many times. The chain links TRBV12-3 or TRBV12-4 to TRBJ1-5, with D tentatively TRBD1 (6 bases). V lost 6 bases, J lost 4 bases, and 13 bases lay in between. The CDR3 runs to 14 residues. The CDR3 sequence is CASRGLQGNQPQHF. In nucleotides, the CDR3 is TGTGCCAGCAGGGGTCTTCAGGGGAATCAGCCCCAGCATTTT.

The gene calls are TRBV28 and TRBJ2-7, with D hard to call. CDR3 length equals 16 residues. The germline V and J ends were trimmed by 5 bases and 2 bases, with 19 bases remaining between them. In germline, CDR1 is MDHEN, CDR2 SYDVKM. In DNA form, the CDR3 reads TGTGCCAGCAGTCAAACCCCCCAACAGCCTCCCTACGAGCAGTACTTC. Its protein product is CASSQTPQQPPYEQYF.

The CDR3 DNA reads as TGTGCCAGCTCACAAGATATAAGACTAGCGGGCTCCTACAATGAGCAGTTCTTC. Translated: CASSQDIRLAGSYNEQFF. V and J are TRBV18 and TRBJ2-1, with 10 bases lining up with TRBD2. The CDR3 totals 18 residues. The trim removed 4 bases at V and 0 bases at J, leaving 9 bases unmatched. Germline assignment: CDR1 KGHSH and CDR2 LQKENI.

In this sample, this clonotype turned up once. The gene calls are TRBV30 and TRBJ1-2; D remains ambiguous. Trimming took 0 bases from V and 5 from J, leaving 13 bases between them. Looked up from germline, CDR1 is GTSNPN and CDR2 is SVGIG (reference sequence). The CDR3 loop spans 14 amino acids. The DNA of the CDR3 is TGTGCCTGGAGTGTACGCCGGGAAAGTTATGGCTACACCTTC. Translating gives CAWSVRRESYGYTF.

The V gene is TRBV3-1, the J gene TRBJ1-1, with D uncertain. In germline, CDR1 is LGHDT, CDR2 YNNKEL (reference sequence). The V end was cut by 1 base, the J end by 5 bases, with 11 bases between. The CDR3 loop spans 14 amino acids. This CDR3 reads CASSQGSVGTEAFF. In nucleotides, the CDR3 is TGTGCCAGCAGCCAAGGGAGCGTCGGGACTGAAGCTTTCTTT.

This clonotype was seen repeatedly, ten times or more. This rearrangement joins TRBV12-3 or TRBV12-4 to TRBJ2-7; 10 nucleotides match TRBD2. Trimming took 6 bases from V and 2 from J; bases not matched to a gene: 16. This CDR3 is 18 amino acids long. In DNA form, the CDR3 reads TGTGCCAGCAGGAAGTCGGGGTCAACTAGCGGGAACACCTACGAGCAGTACTTC. This gives the protein CASRKSGSTSGNTYEQYF.

This clonotype has only a few counts. This rearrangement joins TRBV20-1 to TRBJ1-2, with 9 positions matching TRBD1. This CDR3 region has 14 residues. Per germline, CDR1 DFQATT and CDR2 SNEGSKA (reference sequence). Germline trimming cut 0 bases from V and 4 bases from J; bases unmatched to any gene: 3. CDR3 DNA sequence: TGCAGTGCTAGAGAACCGGACAGGGGCTATGGCTACACCTTC. Its translation is CSAREPDRGYGYTF.

The chain is built from TRBV7-8 and TRBJ1-2; D not certain. V lost 2 bases and J 4 bases, leaving 11 bases between the germline ends. Germline assignment: CDR1 SGHVS and CDR2 FQNEAQ. CDR3 length equals 14 residues. CDR3 region: CASSLNPDPYGYTF. Written as DNA, the CDR3 is TGTGCCAGCAGCTTAAACCCAGATCCCTATGGCTACACCTTC.

The V gene is TRBV7-2, the J gene TRBJ2-7; TRBD1 agrees at 7 bases. Germline-derived CDR1 and CDR2 are SGHTA and FQGNSA. V gave up 2 bases and J gave up 2 bases; unmatched junction bases: 12. The CDR3 is 17 residues long. The DNA for the CDR3 is TGTGCCAGCAGCTTAAGAGTCGGTGGGACAGTAACCTACGAGCAGTACTTC. Translated, it gives CASSLRVGGTVTYEQYF. The full variable domain, its missing parts supplied by reference TRBV7-2 and TRBJ2-7, is GAGVSQSPSNKVTEKGKDVELRCDPISGHTALYWYRQSLGQGLEFLIYFQGNSAPDKSGLPSDRFSAERTGGSVSTLTIQRTQQEDSAVYLCASSLRVGGTVTYEQYFGPGTRLTVT.